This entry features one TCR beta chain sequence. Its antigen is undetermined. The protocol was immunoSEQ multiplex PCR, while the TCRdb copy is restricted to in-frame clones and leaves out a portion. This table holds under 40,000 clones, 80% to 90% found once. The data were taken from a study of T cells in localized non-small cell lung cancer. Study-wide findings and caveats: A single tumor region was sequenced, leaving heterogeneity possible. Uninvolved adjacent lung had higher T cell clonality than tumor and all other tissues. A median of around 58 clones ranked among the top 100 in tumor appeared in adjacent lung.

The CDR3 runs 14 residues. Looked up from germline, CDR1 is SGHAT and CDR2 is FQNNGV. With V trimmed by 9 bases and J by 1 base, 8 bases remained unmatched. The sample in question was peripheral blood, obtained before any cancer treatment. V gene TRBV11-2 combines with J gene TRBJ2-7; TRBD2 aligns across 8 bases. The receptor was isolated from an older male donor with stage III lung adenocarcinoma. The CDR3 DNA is TGTGCCAGTGCGAAACGGGAGGGGTCCTACGAGCAGTACTTC. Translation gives CASAKREGSYEQYF.